These T cell receptor beta chains were read from a single sample in a study of B cell selection in AIRE deficiency. TCRdb keeps only in-frame clones here, not all; method: immunoSEQ multiplex PCR. This table holds some 19,000 clones, around 97% found once. The sequenced sample consisted of conventional CD4+ T cells sorted from PBMCs. These TCRs come from a human donor with AIRE deficiency. Both conserved end residues are part of each CDR3. A D gene is named only where the DNA matches it firmly.

V	length	J	D	DNA	CDR3
TRBV6-5	13	TRBJ2-3	TRBD1	TGTGCCAGCAGTTACCCAGGGGGAGATACGCAGTATTTT	CASSYPGGDTQYF
TRBV5-1	15	TRBJ1-5	-	TGCGCCAGCAGCTTGGATGGGGCTAGCAATCAGCCCCAGCATTTT	CASSLDGASNQPQHF
TRBV7-9	15	TRBJ2-3	-	TGTGCCAGCAGCTTAGGCGGCGGAGTCACAGATACGCAGTATTTT	CASSLGGGVTDTQYF
TRBV7-2	13	TRBJ2-7	-	TGTGCCAGCAGCTTAGCGGGAGGCTACGAGCAGTACTTC	CASSLAGGYEQYF
TRBV28	14	TRBJ1-5	-	TGTGCCAGCAGTTTACAGGGACCGCATCAGCCCCAGCATTTT	CASSLQGPHQPQHF
TRBV5-8	17	TRBJ2-3	TRBD2	TGTGCCAGCAGCTTGTTTGGTCAGGCGGGAGTCACAGATACGCAGTATTTT	CASSLFGQAGVTDTQYF
TRBV5-1	14	TRBJ2-3	TRBD2	TGCGCCAGCAGAAATAGCGGGGATGGAGATACGCAGTATTTT	CASRNSGDGDTQYF
TRBV19	15	TRBJ1-3	-	TGTGCCAGTAGTACCCGTTGGACGGATGGAAACACCATATATTTT	CASSTRWTDGNTIYF
TRBV7-9	16	TRBJ2-1	TRBD2	TGTGCCAGCAGAGGGGAGGGTACGGGTAGGTACAATGAGCAGTTCTTC	CASRGEGTGRYNEQFF
TRBV7-2	15	TRBJ1-1	-	TGTGTTGAACTCGCGGGAGGGGCTATGAACACTGAAGCTTTCTTT	CVELAGGAMNTEAFF
TRBV6-1	15	TRBJ2-1	-	TGTGCCAGCCGGAGCGGAGTCGGCTCCTACAATGAGCAGTTCTTC	CASRSGVGSYNEQFF
TRBV5-1	13	TRBJ2-1	TRBD2	TGCGCCAGCGGCCTAGCGGGTTCCAATGAGCAGTTCTTC	CASGLAGSNEQFF
TRBV10-3	14	TRBJ2-3	-	TGTGCCATCAGTGAGGCGACTAGCACAGATACGCAGTATTTT	CAISEATSTDTQYF
TRBV6-1	13	TRBJ1-5	-	TGTGCCAGCAGTTCTTCACGGAGACAGCCCCAGCATTTT	CASSSSRRQPQHF